What follows are 30 T cell receptor beta chains derived from one specimen sequenced in a study of technical replicates of blood from a handful of donors. Clones were read by immunoSEQ multiplex PCR, and TCRdb kept only the in-frame ones, dropping some. The sample consists of some 67,000 clones, about 98% of them appearing once. Input material: T cells isolated from PBMCs. The receptors were gathered from a human donor in good health.

The J gene is TRBJ2-1, the V gene TRBV7-6; 15 nucleotides match TRBD2. Germline V gene data show CDR1 as SGHVS and CDR2 as FNYEAQ. J lost 8 bases, V lost 8 bases, and 7 bases had no gene match. This CDR3 spans 15 amino acids. CDR3 sequence: CASLGTSGRNHEQFF. The CDR3 DNA is TGTGCCAGCCTAGGGACTAGCGGGAGGAACCATGAGCAGTTCTTC.

The chain is built from TRBV4-1 and TRBJ1-2, with D unresolved. Germline V gives CDR1 MGHRA, CDR2 YSYEKL. V lost 0 bases, J lost 2 bases, and 7 bases lay in between. The CDR3 length is 14 residues. CDR3 sequence reads: CASSQDPKNYGYTF. CDR3 nucleotides: TGCGCCAGCAGCCAAGATCCTAAGAACTATGGCTACACCTTC.

The gene calls are TRBV28 and TRBJ2-1; 9 nucleotides align to TRBD2. The CDR3 totals 15 residues. J was trimmed by 9 bases and V by 4 bases; bases with no gene match: 10. Germline V gene data show CDR1 as MDHEN and CDR2 as SYDVKM. The CDR3 nucleotides are TGTGCCAGCAGTTATAGCGGGAGAAGTCAGGGTGAGCAGTTCTTC. It codes for CASSYSGRSQGEQFF.

J is TRBJ1-4 and V is TRBV7-9; tentative D call: TRBD1 (6 bases). Trimming left V 3 bases short and J 4 bases short, with 15 bases between. Germline V CDR1 and CDR2: SEHNR, FQNEAQ (reference sequence). CDR3 length: 16 residues. CDR3 DNA: TGTGCCAGCAGCTTCAACGTTGGACAGATTAATGAAAAACTGTTTTTT. This gives the protein CASSFNVGQINEKLFF.

This chain uses TRBV7-9 with TRBJ2-7; possible D gene TRBD2, 6 bases. Trimming removed 5 bases at V and 5 bases at J, with 10 bases between. Per the germline V gene, CDR1 is SEHNR and CDR2 is FQNEAQ (reference sequence). The length of the CDR3 is 12 residues. CDR3 nucleotide sequence: TGTGCCAGCAGCGGGGGGTCCCACGAGCAGTACTTC. This sequence encodes CASSGGSHEQYF.

This sequence joins TRBV2 and TRBJ1-1, with D maybe TRBD1 (5 bases). V was pared by 7 bases and J by 1 base, with 13 bases between. CDR1 and CDR2 (germline): SNHLY, FYNNEI. The CDR3 totals 14 residues. The CDR3 loop reads CASTAWGGNTEAFF. The CDR3 DNA reads as TGTGCCAGCACGGCTTGGGGGGGGAACACTGAAGCTTTCTTT. Full variable domain (missing parts from reference TRBV2 and TRBJ1-1): EPEVTQTPSHQVTQMGQEVILRCVPISNHLYFYWYRQILGQKVEFLVSFYNNEISEKSEIFDDQFSVERPDGSNFTLKIRSTKLEDSAMYFCASTAWGGNTEAFFGQGTRLTVV.

The V and J genes are TRBV6-5 and TRBJ2-3, with D possibly matching TRBD1 (5 bases). V shed 7 bases and J shed 1 base, with 12 bases lying between them. The germline CDR1 and CDR2 sequences are MNHEY and SVGAGI. The length of the CDR3 is 14 residues. CDR3 in amino acids: CASTYLGGTDTQYF. CDR3 DNA: TGTGCCAGCACCTATCTAGGGGGCACAGATACGCAGTATTTT.

J is TRBJ2-2 and V is TRBV28; 8 bases are shared with TRBD2. Trimming took 1 base from V and 6 from J; bases not matched to a gene: 1. The CDR3 contains 14 residues. Looked up from germline, CDR1 is MDHEN and CDR2 is SYDVKM. CDR3 DNA: TGTGCCAGCAGTTTATACGGGAGGGCCGGGGAGCTGTTTTTT. Translated: CASSLYGRAGELFF. Looking up the rest from reference TRBV28 and TRBJ2-2 gives the full variable domain: DVKVTQSSRYLVKRTGEKVFLECVQDMDHENMFWYRQDPGLGLRLIYFSYDVKMKEKGDIPEGYSVSREKKERFSLILESASTNQTSMYLCASSLYGRAGELFFGEGSRLTVL.

The rearrangement uses TRBV6-6 and TRBJ1-1; D is uncertain. Germline-derived CDR1 and CDR2 are MNHNY and SVGAGI (reference sequence). Between the trimmed V and J ends, which lost 1 base and 6 bases, there was a span of 12 bases. This CDR3 region has 14 residues. In DNA form, the CDR3 reads TGTGCCAGCAGTTACTTTCAGTCTAGAGCTGAAGCTTTCTTT. Its protein is CASSYFQSRAEAFF.

This rearrangement joins TRBV6-4 to TRBJ1-1; 9 positions match TRBD1. The germline V gene has CDR1 MRHNA and CDR2 SNTAGT. This CDR3 has 18 residues. The ends lost 0 bases at V and 5 bases at J; junction bases unmatched: 13. The CDR3 protein is CASSDSGAGTGIRTEAFF. CDR3 sequence (DNA): TGTGCCAGCAGTGACTCGGGGGCCGGGACAGGGATTCGTACTGAAGCTTTCTTT.

This chain joins TRBV27 and TRBJ1-5, with D unresolved. With 2 bases removed from V and 4 bases from J, the gap between germline ends came to 12 bases. Germline V gives CDR1 MNHEY, CDR2 SMNVEV (reference sequence). The CDR3 totals 15 residues. The CDR3 nucleotides read TGTGCCAGCAGTTTAAGAGGGTTTGGTAATCAGCCCCAGCATTTT. It specifies CASSLRGFGNQPQHF.

V is TRBV10-1 and J is TRBJ1-2; 8 bases are shared with TRBD1. The V gene's germline CDR1 is WNHNN and CDR2 SYGVQD (reference sequence). CDR3 length equals 14 residues. J was trimmed by 6 bases and V by 3 bases; bases with no gene match: 6. The CDR3 region has the DNA TGCGCCAGCAGTGACCGCGGACAGGGCCATGGCTACACCTTC. It translates to CASSDRGQGHGYTF.

The gene calls are TRBV20-1 and TRBJ1-1, with D perhaps TRBD1 (5 bases). V was trimmed by 5 bases and J by 11 bases, leaving 15 bases between them. The CDR3 sequence is 11 residues long. Germline V gene sequence: CDR1 DFQATT, CDR2 SNEGSKA (reference sequence). In nucleotides, the CDR3 is TGCAGTGCTTCGCGTTGGGGCCAGGCTTTCTTT. This codes for CSASRWGQAFF.

This sequence joins TRBV10-1 and TRBJ2-2; TRBD2 is a possible D gene (5 bases). The V end was cut by 3 bases, the J end by 4 bases, with 21 bases between. CDR1 is WNHNN, CDR2 SYGVQD, per germline (reference sequence). The CDR3 loop spans 18 amino acids. DNA of the CDR3: TGCGCCAGCAGTGATTCCTTCCCCTTAGCGAGTGCCACCGGGGAGCTGTTTTTT. Translated, it gives CASSDSFPLASATGELFF.

The chain joins TRBV4-2 to TRBJ1-5, with 8 positions matching TRBD1. Germline values: CDR1 LGHNA, CDR2 YNFKEQ. This CDR3 has 15 amino acids. The V gene end was trimmed by 5 bases and the J gene end by 6 bases; junction bases not matched to a gene: 9. This CDR3 is CASSSDRGVGQPQHF. CDR3 nucleotide sequence: TGTGCCAGCAGCTCAGACAGGGGAGTCGGTCAGCCCCAGCATTTT.

This sequence joins TRBV27 and TRBJ2-7; no reliable D call. V was cut by 6 bases and J by 3 bases, with 18 bases left in between. Germline CDR1 is MNHEY and CDR2 is SMNVEV (reference sequence). The CDR3 runs to 15 residues. CDR3 nucleotide sequence: TGTGCCAGCAGCCCCTATGCAGGAATAAGCTACGAGCAGTACTTC. This encodes CASSPYAGISYEQYF.

This chain connects TRBV4-1 to TRBJ1-1; D is ambiguous. The V gene lost 0 bases and the J gene lost 1 base, with 6 bases spanning the gap. The CDR3 totals 14 residues. The germline V gene encodes CDR1 MGHRA and CDR2 YSYEKL. The CDR3 is CASSQDTRNTEAFF. CDR3 DNA sequence: TGCGCCAGCAGCCAAGATACACGGAACACTGAAGCTTTCTTT.

The gene calls are TRBV5-4 and TRBJ2-3; weak D call: TRBD1 (6 bases). Germline V lookup: CDR1 SGHNT, CDR2 YYREEE (reference sequence). V was trimmed by 0 bases and J by 2 bases, leaving 7 bases between them. The CDR3 consists of 14 residues. CDR3 residues: CASSLGTVTDTQYF. The DNA of the CDR3 is TGTGCCAGCAGCTTGGGGACAGTCACAGATACGCAGTATTTT.

The chain joins TRBV5-4 to TRBJ2-7; D unclear. V lost 4 bases and J lost 2, with 10 bases in between. The V gene's germline CDR1 is SGHNT and CDR2 YYREEE (reference sequence). The CDR3 is made up of 13 amino acids. As DNA, the CDR3 is TGTGCCAGCAGCCCAGGATCCCCCTACGAGCAGTACTTC. Protein product: CASSPGSPYEQYF.

The chain joins TRBV7-9 to TRBJ1-1; no clear D. V lost 0 bases to trimming and J lost 1 base, with 9 bases between them. CDR1 and CDR2 from the germline V gene are SEHNR and FQNEAQ (reference sequence). The CDR3 length is 15 residues. CDR3 sequence reads: CASSLAPSQNTEAFF. As DNA, the CDR3 is TGTGCCAGCAGCTTAGCCCCTAGTCAGAACACTGAAGCTTTCTTT.

This chain links TRBV4-2 with TRBJ1-2, with TRBD1 matching over 12 bases. V dropped 5 bases and J dropped 6; count of bases not matched to a gene: 13. The V gene's germline CDR1 is LGHNA and CDR2 YNFKEQ. The CDR3 sequence is 17 residues long. Here the CDR3 DNA reads TGTGCCAGCAGCTCTTACGGGACAGGGGGCGGCGCGAATGGCTACACCTTC. Amino acids: CASSSYGTGGGANGYTF.

The chain carries TRBV2 and TRBJ2-1; D gene unclear. CDR3 length: 14 residues. V lost 4 bases to trimming and J lost 7 bases, with 14 bases between them. Germline CDR1 is SNHLY and CDR2 is FYNNEI. CDR3 bases: TGTGCCAGCAGTGGGGCCCCAGGCGTGAATGAGCAGTTCTTC. It specifies CASSGAPGVNEQFF. The full variable domain, in which reference TRBV2 and TRBJ2-1 provide the parts outside the CDR3, is EPEVTQTPSHQVTQMGQEVILRCVPISNHLYFYWYRQILGQKVEFLVSFYNNEISEKSEIFDDQFSVERPDGSNFTLKIRSTKLEDSAMYFCASSGAPGVNEQFFGPGTRLTVL.

The chain couples TRBV30 to TRBJ1-5; 9 bases map to TRBD1. This CDR3 spans 14 amino acids. CDR1 is GTSNPN and CDR2 is SVGIG in the germline V gene (reference sequence). The V gene end was trimmed by 1 base and the J gene end by 5 bases; junction bases not matched to a gene: 3. CDR3 region: CAWSGDREYQPQHF. The CDR3 coding sequence is TGTGCCTGGAGTGGGGACAGGGAATATCAGCCCCAGCATTTT.

The genes are TRBV2 and TRBJ1-5; tentative D call: TRBD1 (6 bases). Trimming removed 6 bases from V and 1 base from J, with 13 bases in between. This CDR3 comprises 15 residues. Per the germline V gene, CDR1 is SNHLY and CDR2 is FYNNEI. The CDR3 sequence is CASSITGLSNQPQHF. The DNA for the CDR3 is TGTGCCAGCAGCATAACAGGGTTGAGCAATCAGCCCCAGCATTTT.

This clone was picked up one time. J is TRBJ2-7 and V is TRBV4-1; 8 bases are shared with TRBD2. This CDR3 contains 15 residues. The ends lost 0 bases at V and 7 bases at J; junction bases unmatched: 8. Germline V gene lookup returns CDR1 MGHRA and CDR2 YSYEKL. CDR3 nucleotides: TGCGCCAGCAGCCAAGAGGGACGGGGGGGCGAAGAGCAGTACTTC. It encodes CASSQEGRGGEEQYF.

The chain couples TRBV2 to TRBJ2-2; a weak D match, TRBD2 (5 bases). CDR1 is SNHLY and CDR2 is FYNNEI in the germline V gene. The length of the CDR3 is 14 residues. The V gene lost 4 bases and the J gene lost 3 bases, with 9 bases spanning the gap. The CDR3: CASSGPGDTGELFF. In DNA, the CDR3 is TGTGCCAGCAGTGGGCCCGGGGACACCGGGGAGCTGTTTTTT.

This chain connects TRBV7-9 to TRBJ1-4, with 7 bases that match TRBD1. This CDR3 is 15 amino acids long. CDR1 is SEHNR, CDR2 FQNEAQ, per germline (reference sequence). The V and J ends lost 5 bases and 5 bases, in that order; junction bases with no gene match: 8. The CDR3 loop is CASSQGQARNEKLFF. CDR3 DNA sequence: TGTGCCAGCAGCCAAGGACAGGCGCGAAATGAAAAACTGTTTTTT.

Concerning this clone itself: The sample contains more than one DNA sequence encoding this CDR3. The chain is built from TRBV6-1 and TRBJ1-1; TRBD1 might be the D (5 bases). The ends were cut back, 3 bases at V and 5 bases at J, with 13 bases in the middle. Germline CDR1 and CDR2: MNHNS and SASEGT. This CDR3 is 14 amino acids long. CDR3 in DNA: TGTGCCAGCAGTGAGCGGGGCGGAGATACTGAAGCTTTCTTT. Translating gives CASSERGGDTEAFF.

The rearrangement joins TRBV6-6 to TRBJ1-6, with D possibly being TRBD1 (5 bases). The CDR3 is 12 amino acids. CDR1 is MNHNY and CDR2 is SVGAGI in the germline V gene (reference sequence). Trimming took off 5 bases at V and 7 bases at J, with 6 bases between the two ends. As DNA, the CDR3 is TGTGCCAGCAGTGGGGGGAATTCACCCCTCCACTTT. This encodes CASSGGNSPLHF.

The gene calls are TRBV6-1 and TRBJ1-1; TRBD1 might be the D (6 bases). V shed 7 bases and J shed 7 bases, with 19 bases lying between them. Germline CDR1 is MNHNS and CDR2 is SASEGT. CDR3 size: 14 residues. The CDR3 loop is CASIHVQGAFEAFF. CDR3 DNA: TGTGCCAGCATTCATGTACAGGGCGCCTTTGAAGCTTTCTTT.